Here is one T cell receptor beta chain with its context. Its antigen is not known. Repertoires were generated with immunoSEQ multiplex PCR, while TCRdb's copy carries only in-frame clones and drops some. The sample includes approximately 2,200,000 clones, around 93% of them seen just once. These data originate in a study of shared clonotypes between healthy human individuals. General study findings and limits: Some naive CD4 clonotypes, 4.5% to 5.5%, turned up in common across four donors. Estimated richness was generally greater in naive than memory subsets.

As defined, naive CD8 cells were CD45RO-negative and positively selected for CCR7, with terminally differentiated effector memory CD45RA+ cells excluded. Looked up from germline, CDR1 is SGHTA and CDR2 is FQGTGA. V lost 5 bases, J lost 2 bases, and 9 bases stayed unmatched. The CDR3 is 17 residues long. This clonotype was sampled from a man in his late teens or twenties in good health. Some clones in this sample may be carry-over from other donors' samples. V gene TRBV7-3 combines with J gene TRBJ2-3; 11 bases are a match to TRBD2. Sequencing was done on a sample of naive CD8+ T cells from PBMCs. The CDR3 nucleotides read TGTGCCAGCAGCCTCCCCACTAGCGGGAGCCCCACAGATACGCAGTATTTT. This sequence encodes CASSLPTSGSPTDTQYF. The entire variable domain, with the rest obtained from reference TRBV7-3 and TRBJ2-3, is as follows: GAGVSQTPSNKVTEKGKYVELRCDPISGHTALYWYRQSLGQGPEFLIYFQGTGAADDSGLPNDRFFAVRPEGSVSTLKIQRTERGDSAVYLCASSLPTSGSPTDTQYFGPGTRLTVL.